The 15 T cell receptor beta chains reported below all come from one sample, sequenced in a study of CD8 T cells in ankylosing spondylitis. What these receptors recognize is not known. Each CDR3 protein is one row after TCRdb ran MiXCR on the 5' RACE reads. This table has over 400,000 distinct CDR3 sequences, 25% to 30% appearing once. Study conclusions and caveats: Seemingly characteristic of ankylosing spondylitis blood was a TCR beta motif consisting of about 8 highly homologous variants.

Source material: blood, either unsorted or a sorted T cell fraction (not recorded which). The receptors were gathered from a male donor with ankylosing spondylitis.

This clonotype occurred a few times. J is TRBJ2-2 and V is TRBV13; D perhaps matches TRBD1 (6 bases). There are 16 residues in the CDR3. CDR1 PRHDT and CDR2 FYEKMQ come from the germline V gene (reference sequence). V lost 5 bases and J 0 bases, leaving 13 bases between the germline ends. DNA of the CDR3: TGTGCCAGCAGCGCGCAACAGGGCGCGAACACCGGGGAGCTGTTTTTT. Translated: CASSAQQGANTGELFF.

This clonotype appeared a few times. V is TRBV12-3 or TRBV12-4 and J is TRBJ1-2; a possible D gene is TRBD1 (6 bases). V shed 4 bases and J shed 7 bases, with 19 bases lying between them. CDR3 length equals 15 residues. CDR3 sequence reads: CASSSTGALKGGYTF. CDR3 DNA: TGTGCCAGCAGTTCTACGGGGGCCCTAAAGGGTGGCTACACCTTC.

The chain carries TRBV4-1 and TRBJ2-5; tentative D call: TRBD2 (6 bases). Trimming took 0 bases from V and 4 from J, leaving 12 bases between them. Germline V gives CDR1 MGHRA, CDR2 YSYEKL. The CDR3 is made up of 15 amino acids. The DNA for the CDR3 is TGCGCCAGCAGCCAAGATTATAGGGGAGGAGAGACCCAGTACTTC. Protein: CASSQDYRGGETQYF.

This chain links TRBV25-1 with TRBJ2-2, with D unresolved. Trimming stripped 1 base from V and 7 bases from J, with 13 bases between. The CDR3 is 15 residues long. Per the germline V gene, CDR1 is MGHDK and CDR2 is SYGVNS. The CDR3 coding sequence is TGTGCCAGCAGTGAATTCAGCCCCTCCGGCGGGGAGCTGTTTTTT. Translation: CASSEFSPSGGELFF.

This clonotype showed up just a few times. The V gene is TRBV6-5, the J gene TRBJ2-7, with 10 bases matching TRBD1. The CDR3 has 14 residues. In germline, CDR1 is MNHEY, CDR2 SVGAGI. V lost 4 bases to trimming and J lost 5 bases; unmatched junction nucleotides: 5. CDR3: CASSSGTGVHEQYV. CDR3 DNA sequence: TGTGCCAGCAGTTCCGGGACAGGGGTCCACGAGCAGTACGTC.

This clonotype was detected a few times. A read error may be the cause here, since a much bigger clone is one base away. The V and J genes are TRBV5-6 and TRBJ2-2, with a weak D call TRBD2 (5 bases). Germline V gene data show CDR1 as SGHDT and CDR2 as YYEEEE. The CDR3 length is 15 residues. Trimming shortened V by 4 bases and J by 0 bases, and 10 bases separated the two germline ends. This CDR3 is CASSPDGANTGELFF. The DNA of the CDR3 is TGTGCCAGCAGCCCGGACGGGGCGAACACCGGGGAGCTGTTTTTT.

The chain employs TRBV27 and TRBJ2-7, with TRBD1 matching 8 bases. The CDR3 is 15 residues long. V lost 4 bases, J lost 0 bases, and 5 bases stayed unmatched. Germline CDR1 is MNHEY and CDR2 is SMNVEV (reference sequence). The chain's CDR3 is CASSSTGGSSYEQYV. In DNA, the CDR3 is TGTGCCAGCAGTTCTACAGGGGGTAGCTCCTACGAGCAGTACGTC.

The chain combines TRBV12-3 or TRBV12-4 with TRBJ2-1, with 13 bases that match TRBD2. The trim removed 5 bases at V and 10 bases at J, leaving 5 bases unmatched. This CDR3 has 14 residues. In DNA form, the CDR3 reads TGTGCCAGCAGTGTAGGACTAGCGGGAGACGAGCAGTTCTTC. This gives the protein CASSVGLAGDEQFF.

CDR3 residues: CASSLETSGTYNEQFF. The CDR3, as DNA: TGTGCCAGCAGCTTAGAGACTAGCGGGACCTACAATGAGCAGTTCTTC. J is TRBJ2-1 and V is TRBV11-3; 11 positions match TRBD2. CDR1 SGHNT and CDR2 YENEEA come from the germline V gene. This CDR3 comprises 16 residues. After removal of 0 bases from V and 2 bases from J, the junction contained 0 bases not matched to a gene.

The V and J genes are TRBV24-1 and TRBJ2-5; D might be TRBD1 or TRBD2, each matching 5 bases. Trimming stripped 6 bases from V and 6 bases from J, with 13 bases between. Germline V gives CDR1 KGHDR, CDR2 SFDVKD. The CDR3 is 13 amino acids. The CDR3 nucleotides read TGTGCCACCAGTCCCGGGACCCGGCAGACCCAGTACTTC. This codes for CATSPGTRQTQYF.

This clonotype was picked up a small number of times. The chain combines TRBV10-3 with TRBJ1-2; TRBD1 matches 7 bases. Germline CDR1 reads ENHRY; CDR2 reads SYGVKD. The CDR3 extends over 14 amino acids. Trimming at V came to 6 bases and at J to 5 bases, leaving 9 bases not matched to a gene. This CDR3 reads CAISPTGEDYGYTF. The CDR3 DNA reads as TGTGCCATCAGCCCTACAGGGGAGGATTATGGCTACACCTTC.

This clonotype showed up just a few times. CDR3 loop: CASSQPPGRSWDEQFF. The CDR3 nucleotides read TGTGCCAGCAGCCAGCCCCCGGGACGCTCTTGGGATGAGCAGTTCTTC. The genes are TRBV4-2 and TRBJ2-1; D possibly uses TRBD1 or TRBD2 (5 bases each). V was pared by 3 bases and J by 8 bases, with 20 bases between. Germline V gene data show CDR1 as LGHNA and CDR2 as YNFKEQ. The CDR3 contains 16 residues.

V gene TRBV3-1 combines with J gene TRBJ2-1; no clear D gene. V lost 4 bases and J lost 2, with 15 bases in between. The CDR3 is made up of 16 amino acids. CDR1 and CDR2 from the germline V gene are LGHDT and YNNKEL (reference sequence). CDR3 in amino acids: CASSPYSKGTYNEQFF. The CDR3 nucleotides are TGTGCCAGCAGCCCGTATAGTAAGGGCACCTACAATGAGCAGTTCTTC.

CDR3 DNA: TGTGCCAGCAGCTTAGGACGGGATTACAATGAGCAGTTCTTC. Its protein is CASSLGRDYNEQFF. The J gene is TRBJ2-1, the V gene TRBV7-2; D possibly corresponds to TRBD2 (5 bases). Trimming left V 1 base short and J 4 bases short, with 8 bases between. Per germline, CDR1 SGHTA and CDR2 FQGNSA. CDR3 length equals 14 residues.

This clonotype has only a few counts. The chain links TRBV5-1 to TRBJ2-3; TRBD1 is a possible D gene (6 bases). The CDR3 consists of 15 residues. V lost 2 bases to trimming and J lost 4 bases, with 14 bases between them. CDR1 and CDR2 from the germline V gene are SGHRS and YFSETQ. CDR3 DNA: TGCGCCAGCAGCTTACTACAGGGAGTCGCAGATACGCAGTATTTT. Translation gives CASSLLQGVADTQYF.